The present entry profiles one TCR beta chain with its context. Its cognate antigen has yet to be identified. No much larger clone is present one base from it, and per-base qualities are unavailable. This specimen belongs to a study of blood T cell repertoires in COVID-19 (dated by TCRdb to 2018 to 2020). Regarding the complete study: The collaborator samples originated in the United States, Italy and Spain and spanned the acute and convalescent phases of COVID-19. Sample metadata almost always included a de-identified subject ID, COVID-19 status, age in years and sex. HLA class I and class II types, where available, came from metadata supplied by the sample provider rather than from assay-based typing. The prospective study material was composed of cDNA or gDNA derived from T cells, B-cell-depleted T cells, or PBMCs. A freely available public database, intended as a resource for researchers studying the immune response to SARS-CoV-2, is where the repertoires were released. The samples were drawn from two sources: the first 160 participants of the ongoing ImmuneRACE study, and 1,254 subjects contributed by 6 global collaborators. The dataset comprised deeply sampled blood TCRbeta repertoires from subjects exposed to, actively infected with, or recovered from COVID-19.

Broad study findings and their caveats: The amount of clinical and demographic metadata varied by source and participant and was provided uncurated.

Whole blood was collected in K2EDTA tubes by collaborating institutions according to the institutions' own protocols. For TCRbeta analysis, collaborators shipped samples in one of three forms: frozen whole blood, isolated PBMCs, or DNA extracted from either of those sample types. The CDR3 numbers 16 residues from cysteine through phenylalanine. Only the CDR3 DNA is retained, 48 bases long and in frame from the first base. Deletion took 8 bases off V and 2 bases off J, with a span of 21 bases between the germline ends. The germline V gene (reference sequence) gives CDR1 as LNHDA and CDR2 as SQIVND. TCRbeta CDR3 regions were amplified from genomic DNA by means of the immunoSEQ Assay, a bias-controlled multiplex PCR. In the paper's pipeline: Within the assay, amplification of reference gene primers was used to estimate how many nucleated cells each sample contained. To quantify the absolute abundance of each unique TCRbeta CDR3 rearrangement, sequence reads were collapsed and filtered. For each sample, productive Simpson clonality was calculated as the square root of Simpson's diversity index over productive rearrangements. Imported from immuneACCESS, the table was reduced by TCRdb to in-frame sequences with V and J called. These copies leave out some clones; in studies compared against another copy, an unresolved V gene accounts for under half, and the cause of the remainder is not known. The V and J calls and clone size are taken from that table; D and trimming were inferred from the DNA. In this sample the table shows under 130,000 clones, roughly 76% of which occur a single time. Roughly 10% of the sample is held by the ten biggest clonotypes.

The origin of this receptor is a woman in her 70s with acute or convalescent COVID-19. The sequenced material came from peripheral blood. The chain is made from TRBV19 and TRBJ1-2; the D segment cannot be called with confidence. The CDR3 protein: CASRALADTGNYGYTF. The DNA sequence is given as TGTGCCAGTCGTGCTCTGGCAGACACGGGAAACTATGGCTACACCTTC.